These 2 T cell receptor beta chains originate from one sample sequenced in a study of control samples from healthy donors and cancer patients. The data were produced by immunoSEQ multiplex PCR, yet TCRdb's version contains in-frame clones alone and is incomplete. The sample has about 75,000 clones; roughly 94% are singletons. Sequenced material: blood. These receptors were collected from a woman between 35 and 50 years old in good health.

The chain joins TRBV7-9 to TRBJ2-5, with a weak D call TRBD2 (5 bases). V dropped 5 bases and J dropped 1 base, with 8 bases sitting between them. The CDR3 covers 13 residues. Germline V gene sequence: CDR1 SEHNR, CDR2 FQNEAQ (reference sequence). CDR3 loop: CASSPDSQETQYF. CDR3 DNA sequence: TGTGCCAGCAGCCCGGACTCCCAAGAGACCCAGTACTTC.

The gene calls are TRBV19 and TRBJ1-1; a weak D match, TRBD1 (6 bases). Per the germline V gene, CDR1 is LNHDA and CDR2 is SQIVND (reference sequence). The CDR3 is 14 residues long. V was pared by 6 bases and J by 1 base, with 12 bases between. The CDR3 loop is CASRTQQGNTEAFF. The DNA for the CDR3 is TGTGCCAGTAGGACCCAACAGGGGAACACTGAAGCTTTCTTT.